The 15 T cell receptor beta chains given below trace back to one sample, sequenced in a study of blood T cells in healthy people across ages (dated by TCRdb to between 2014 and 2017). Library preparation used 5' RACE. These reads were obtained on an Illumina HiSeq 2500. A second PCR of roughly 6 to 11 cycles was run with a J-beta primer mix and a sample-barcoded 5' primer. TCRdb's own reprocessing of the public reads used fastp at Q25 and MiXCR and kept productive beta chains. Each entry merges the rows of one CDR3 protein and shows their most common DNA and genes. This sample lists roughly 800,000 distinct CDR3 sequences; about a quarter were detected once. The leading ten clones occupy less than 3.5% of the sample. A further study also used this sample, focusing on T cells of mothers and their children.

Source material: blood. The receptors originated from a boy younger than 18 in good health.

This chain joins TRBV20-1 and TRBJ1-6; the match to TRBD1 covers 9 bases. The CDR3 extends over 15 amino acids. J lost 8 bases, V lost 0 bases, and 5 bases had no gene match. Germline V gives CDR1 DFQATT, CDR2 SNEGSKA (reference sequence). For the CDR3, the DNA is TGCAGTGCTAGAGATCCCCGGACAGGGGATTCACCCCTCCACTTT. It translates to CSARDPRTGDSPLHF.

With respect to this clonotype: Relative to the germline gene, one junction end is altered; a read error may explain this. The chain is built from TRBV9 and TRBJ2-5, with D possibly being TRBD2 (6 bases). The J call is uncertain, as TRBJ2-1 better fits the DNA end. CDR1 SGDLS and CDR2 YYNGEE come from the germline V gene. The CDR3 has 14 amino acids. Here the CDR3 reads CAGSTRLVGYEQFF. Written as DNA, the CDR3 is TGTGCCGGCAGCACCCGACTAGTCGGGTATGAGCAGTTCTTC.

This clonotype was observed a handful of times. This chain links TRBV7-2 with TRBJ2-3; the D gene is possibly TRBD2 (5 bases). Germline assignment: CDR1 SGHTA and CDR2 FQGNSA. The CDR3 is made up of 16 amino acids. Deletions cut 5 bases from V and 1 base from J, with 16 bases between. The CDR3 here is CASSTWTNSGTDTQYF. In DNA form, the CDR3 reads TGTGCCAGCAGCACCTGGACGAATAGCGGCACAGATACGCAGTATTTT.

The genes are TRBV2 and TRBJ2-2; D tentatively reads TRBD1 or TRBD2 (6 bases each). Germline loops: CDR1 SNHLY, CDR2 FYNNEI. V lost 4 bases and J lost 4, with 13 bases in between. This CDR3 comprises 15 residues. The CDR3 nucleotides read TGTGCCAGCAGTGGGGTCGGGGGCAGCACCGGGGAGCTGTTTTTT. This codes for CASSGVGGSTGELFF.

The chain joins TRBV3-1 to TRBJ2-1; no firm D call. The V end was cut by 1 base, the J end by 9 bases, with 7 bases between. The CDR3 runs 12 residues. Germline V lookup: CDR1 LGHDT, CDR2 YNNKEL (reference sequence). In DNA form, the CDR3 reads TGTGCCAGCAGCCAAGCCGCCGGTGAGCAGTTCTTC. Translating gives CASSQAAGEQFF.

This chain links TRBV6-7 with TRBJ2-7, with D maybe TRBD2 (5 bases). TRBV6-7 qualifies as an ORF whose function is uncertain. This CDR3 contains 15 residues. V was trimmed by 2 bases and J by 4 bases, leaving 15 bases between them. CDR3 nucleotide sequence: TGTGCCAGCAGTTACCTTCCTAGCTCGAGTTACGAGCAGTACTTC. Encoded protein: CASSYLPSSSYEQYF.

CDR3 loop: CSVEAAGGPTDTQYF. As DNA, the CDR3 is TGCAGCGTTGAGGCGGCGGGGGGGCCCACAGATACGCAGTATTTT. The rearrangement uses TRBV29-1 and TRBJ2-3; 9 bases align to TRBD2. Germline-derived CDR1 and CDR2 are SQVTM and ANQGSEA. This CDR3 is 15 amino acids long. The ends lost 3 bases at V and 2 bases at J; junction bases unmatched: 6.

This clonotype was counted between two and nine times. The CDR3, as DNA: TGCGCCAGCAGCCAAGTAGCGCTTGGGCGGAGCACAGATACGCAGTATTTT. Translated: CASSQVALGRSTDTQYF. V usage is TRBV4-1 and J usage is TRBJ2-3, with D perhaps matching TRBD2 (5 bases). Germline lookup yields CDR1 MGHRA and CDR2 YSYEKL. The germline V and J ends were trimmed by 1 base and 0 bases, with 14 bases remaining between them. This CDR3 spans 17 amino acids.

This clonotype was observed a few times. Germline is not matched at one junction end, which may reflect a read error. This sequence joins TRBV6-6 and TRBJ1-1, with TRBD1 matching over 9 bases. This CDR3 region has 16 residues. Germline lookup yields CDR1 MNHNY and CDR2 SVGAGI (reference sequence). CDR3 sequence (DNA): TGTGCCAGCAGTCCTTCCGGGACAGGGTGGAACACTGAAGCTCTCTTT. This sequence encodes CASSPSGTGWNTEALF.

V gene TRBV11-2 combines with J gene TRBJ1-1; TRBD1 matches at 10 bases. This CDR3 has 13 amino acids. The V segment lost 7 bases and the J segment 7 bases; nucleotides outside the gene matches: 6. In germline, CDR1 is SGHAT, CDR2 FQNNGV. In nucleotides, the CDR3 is TGTGCCAGCACGGGACAGGGGAATTTTGAAGCTTTCTTT. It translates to CASTGQGNFEAFF.

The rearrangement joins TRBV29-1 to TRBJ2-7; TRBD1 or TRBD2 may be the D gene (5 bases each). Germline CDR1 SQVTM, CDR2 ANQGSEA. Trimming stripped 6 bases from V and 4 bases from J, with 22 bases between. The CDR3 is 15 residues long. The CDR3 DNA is TGCAGCGTCCCAACGCAGAGGGGTTTAGGGTACGAGCAGTACGTC. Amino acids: CSVPTQRGLGYEQYV.

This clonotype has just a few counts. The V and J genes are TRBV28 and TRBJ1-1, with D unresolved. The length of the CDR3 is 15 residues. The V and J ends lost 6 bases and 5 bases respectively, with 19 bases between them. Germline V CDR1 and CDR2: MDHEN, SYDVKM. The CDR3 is CASSWAGRMETEAFF. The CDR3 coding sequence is TGTGCCAGCAGCTGGGCGGGGAGAATGGAGACTGAAGCTTTCTTT.

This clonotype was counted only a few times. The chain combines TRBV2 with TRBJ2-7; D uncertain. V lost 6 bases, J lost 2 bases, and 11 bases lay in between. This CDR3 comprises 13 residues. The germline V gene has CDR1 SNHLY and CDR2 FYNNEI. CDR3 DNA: TGTGCCAGCAGGGGATTCGGTACCTACGAGCAGTACTTC. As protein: CASRGFGTYEQYF.

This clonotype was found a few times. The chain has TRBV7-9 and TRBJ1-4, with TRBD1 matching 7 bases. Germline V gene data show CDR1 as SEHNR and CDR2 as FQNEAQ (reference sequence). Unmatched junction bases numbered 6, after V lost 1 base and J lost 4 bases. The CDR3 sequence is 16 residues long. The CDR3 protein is CASSLVRDSYNEKLFF. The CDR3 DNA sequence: TGTGCCAGCAGCTTAGTGCGGGACAGTTATAATGAAAAACTGTTTTTT.

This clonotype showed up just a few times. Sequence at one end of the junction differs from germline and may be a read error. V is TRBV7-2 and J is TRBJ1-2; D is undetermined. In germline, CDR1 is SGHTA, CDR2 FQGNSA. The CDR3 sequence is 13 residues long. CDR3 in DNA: TGTGCCAGCAGCTTAGGTCAGAAGCTTGTGCCGGGCTTC. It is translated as CASSLGQKLVPGF.